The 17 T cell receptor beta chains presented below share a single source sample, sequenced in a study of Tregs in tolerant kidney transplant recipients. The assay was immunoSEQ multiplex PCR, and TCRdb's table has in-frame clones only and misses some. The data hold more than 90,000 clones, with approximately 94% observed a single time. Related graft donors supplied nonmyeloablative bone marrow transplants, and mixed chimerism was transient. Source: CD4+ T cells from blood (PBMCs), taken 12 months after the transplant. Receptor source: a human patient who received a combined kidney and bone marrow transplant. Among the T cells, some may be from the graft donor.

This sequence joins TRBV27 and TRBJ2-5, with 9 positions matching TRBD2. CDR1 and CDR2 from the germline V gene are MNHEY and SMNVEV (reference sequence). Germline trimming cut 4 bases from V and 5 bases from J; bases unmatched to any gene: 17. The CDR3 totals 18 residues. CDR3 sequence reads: CASSWRDRRAGGVETQYF. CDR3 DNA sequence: TGTGCCAGCAGTTGGCGGGACCGGCGGGCGGGAGGGGTGGAGACCCAGTACTTC.

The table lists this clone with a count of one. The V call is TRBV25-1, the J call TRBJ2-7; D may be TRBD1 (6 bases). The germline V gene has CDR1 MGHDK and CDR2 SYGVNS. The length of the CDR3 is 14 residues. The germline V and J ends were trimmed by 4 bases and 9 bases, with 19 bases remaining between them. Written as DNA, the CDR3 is TGTGCCAGCAGTGGTTATGGTACAAGGGGGACGCAGTACTTC. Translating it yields CASSGYGTRGTQYF.

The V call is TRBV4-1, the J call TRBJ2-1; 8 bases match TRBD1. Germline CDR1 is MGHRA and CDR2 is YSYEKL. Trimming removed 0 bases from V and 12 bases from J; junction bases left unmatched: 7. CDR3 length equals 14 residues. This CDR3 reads CASSQDRGRGWQFF. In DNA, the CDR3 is TGCGCCAGCAGCCAAGACAGGGGGCGCGGGTGGCAGTTCTTC.

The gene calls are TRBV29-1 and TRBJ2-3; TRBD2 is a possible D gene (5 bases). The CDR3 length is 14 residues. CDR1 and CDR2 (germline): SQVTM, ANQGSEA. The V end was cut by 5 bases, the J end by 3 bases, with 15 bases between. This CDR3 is CSVQQPGITDTQYF. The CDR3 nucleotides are TGCAGCGTTCAGCAGCCCGGGATTACAGATACGCAGTATTTT.

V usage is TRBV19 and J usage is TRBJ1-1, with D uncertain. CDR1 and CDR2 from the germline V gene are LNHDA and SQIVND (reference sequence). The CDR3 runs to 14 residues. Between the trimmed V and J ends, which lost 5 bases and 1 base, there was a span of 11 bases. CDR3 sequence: CASSARGTNTEAFF. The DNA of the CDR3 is TGTGCCAGTAGTGCTCGAGGTACGAACACTGAAGCTTTCTTT.

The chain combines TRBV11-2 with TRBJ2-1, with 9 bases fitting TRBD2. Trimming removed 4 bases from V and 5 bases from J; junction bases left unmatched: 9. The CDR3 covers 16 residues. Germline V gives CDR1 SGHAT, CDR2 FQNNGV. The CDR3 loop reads CASSSLAGAGNNEQFF. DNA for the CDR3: TGTGCCAGCAGCTCTTTAGCGGGGGCCGGAAACAATGAGCAGTTCTTC.

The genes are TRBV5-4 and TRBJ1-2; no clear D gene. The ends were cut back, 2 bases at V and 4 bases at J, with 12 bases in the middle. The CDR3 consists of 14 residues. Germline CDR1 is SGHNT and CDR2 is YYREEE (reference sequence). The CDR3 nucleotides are TGTGCCAGCAGCTTACAGCAGTCTGTCTATGGCTACACCTTC. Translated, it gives CASSLQQSVYGYTF.

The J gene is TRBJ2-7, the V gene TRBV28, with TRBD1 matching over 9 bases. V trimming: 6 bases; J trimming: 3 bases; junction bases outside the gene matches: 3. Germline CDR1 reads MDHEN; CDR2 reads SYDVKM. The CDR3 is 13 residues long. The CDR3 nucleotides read TGTGCCAGCAGGGGGACAGGGAGCTACGAGCAGTACTTC. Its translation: CASRGTGSYEQYF.

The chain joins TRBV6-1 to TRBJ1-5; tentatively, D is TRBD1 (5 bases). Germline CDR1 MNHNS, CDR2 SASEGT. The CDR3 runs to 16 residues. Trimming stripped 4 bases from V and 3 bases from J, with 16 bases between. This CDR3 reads CASSGATGTANQPQHF. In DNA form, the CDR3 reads TGTGCCAGCAGTGGCGCCACAGGTACTGCCAATCAGCCCCAGCATTTT.

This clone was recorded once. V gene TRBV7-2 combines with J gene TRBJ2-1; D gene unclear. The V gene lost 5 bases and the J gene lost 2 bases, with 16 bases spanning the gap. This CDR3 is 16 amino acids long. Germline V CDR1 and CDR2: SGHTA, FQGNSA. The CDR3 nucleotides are TGTGCCAGCAGCCCAGGCTCTAAATGGACCTACAATGAGCAGTTCTTC. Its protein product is CASSPGSKWTYNEQFF.

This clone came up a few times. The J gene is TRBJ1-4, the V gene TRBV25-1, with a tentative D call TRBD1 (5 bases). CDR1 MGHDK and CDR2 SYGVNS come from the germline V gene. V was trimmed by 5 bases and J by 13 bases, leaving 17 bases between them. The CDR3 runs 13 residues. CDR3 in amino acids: CASSKTAFGGLFF. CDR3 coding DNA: TGTGCCAGCAGTAAGACAGCATTCGGGGGACTGTTTTTT.

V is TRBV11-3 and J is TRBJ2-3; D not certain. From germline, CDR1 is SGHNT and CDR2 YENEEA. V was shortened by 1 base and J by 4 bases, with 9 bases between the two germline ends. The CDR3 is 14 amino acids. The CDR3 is CASSLVSYSDTQYF. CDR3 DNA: TGTGCCAGCAGCTTAGTTTCTTATTCAGATACGCAGTATTTT.

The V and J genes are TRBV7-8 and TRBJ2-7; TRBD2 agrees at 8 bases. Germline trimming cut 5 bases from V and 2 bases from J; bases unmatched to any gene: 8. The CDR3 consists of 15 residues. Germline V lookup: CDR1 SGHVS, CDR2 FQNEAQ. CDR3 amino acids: CASSGSGGKPYEQYF. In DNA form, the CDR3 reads TGTGCCAGCAGCGGGTCGGGGGGGAAACCCTACGAGCAGTACTTC. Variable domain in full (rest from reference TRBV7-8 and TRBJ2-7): GAGVSQSPRYKVAKRGQDVALRCDPISGHVSLFWYQQALGQGPEFLTYFQNEAQLDKSGLPSDRFFAERPEGSVSTLKIQRTQQEDSAVYLCASSGSGGKPYEQYFGPGTRLTVT.

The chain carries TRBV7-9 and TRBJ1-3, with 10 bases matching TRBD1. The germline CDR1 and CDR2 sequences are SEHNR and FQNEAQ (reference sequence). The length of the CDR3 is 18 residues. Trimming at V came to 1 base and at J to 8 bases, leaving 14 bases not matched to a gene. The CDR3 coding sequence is TGTGCCAGCAGCTTAGAGCCCAGGACAGGGGGTATTAGAGACACCATATATTTT. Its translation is CASSLEPRTGGIRDTIYF.

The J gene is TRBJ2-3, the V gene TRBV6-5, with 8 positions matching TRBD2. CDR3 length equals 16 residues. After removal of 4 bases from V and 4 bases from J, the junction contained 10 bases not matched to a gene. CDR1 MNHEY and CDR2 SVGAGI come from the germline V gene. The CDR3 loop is CASSSLSGGGSDTQYF. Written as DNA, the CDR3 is TGTGCCAGCAGTTCCCTCTCGGGAGGGGGATCAGATACGCAGTATTTT.

CDR3 nucleotides: TGTGCCAGCAGCTGGACTAGCGGGGTTGGAGATACGCAGTATTTT. This sequence encodes CASSWTSGVGDTQYF. J is TRBJ2-3 and V is TRBV11-3; 12 positions agree with TRBD2. Germline V gene lookup returns CDR1 SGHNT and CDR2 YENEEA. The junction had 4 bases not matched to a gene; V was cut back by 4 bases and J by 5 bases. This CDR3 is 15 amino acids long.

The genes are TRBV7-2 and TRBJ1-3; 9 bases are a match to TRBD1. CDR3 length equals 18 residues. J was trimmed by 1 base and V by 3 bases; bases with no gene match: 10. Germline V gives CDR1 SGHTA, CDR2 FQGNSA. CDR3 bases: TGTGCCAGCAGCTTTACTACTACCGGGACAGGGTCTGGAAACACCATATATTTT. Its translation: CASSFTTTGTGSGNTIYF.